These 11 T cell receptor beta chains were sequenced from one sample in a study of Graves' ophthalmopathy and Graves' hyperthyroidism. The authors amplified TCR beta CDR3 regions, and they did so from RNA transcripts for repertoire sequencing. The first-round RT-PCR employed HTBI primers together with the Qiagen OneStep RT-PCR kit. A multiplex PCR was then performed as the second round. MiXCR was run by TCRdb on the multiplex PCR reads, yielding one entry per CDR3 protein. Seen here are about 1.2 million distinct CDR3 sequences, roughly 35% observed once, and the top ten hold around 10%. Specimen: peripheral blood or thyroid tissue (not recorded which). The receptors were gathered from an adult man with Graves' hyperthyroidism.

This clonotype has more than one count but fewer than ten. The chain uses TRBV7-3 and TRBJ2-7; 14 bases align to TRBD2. The CDR3 consists of 17 residues. From germline, CDR1 is SGHTA and CDR2 FQGTGA. The V and J ends lost 5 bases and 8 bases, in that order; junction bases with no gene match: 14. For the CDR3, the DNA is TGTGCCAGCAGCATCAGACTAGCGGGAGGGCCTCAGGTGCAGCAGTACTTC. It yields the protein CASSIRLAGGPQVQQYF.

The chain links TRBV6-5 to TRBJ1-2; 11 nucleotides match TRBD1. This CDR3 has 17 amino acids. V lost 5 bases to trimming and J lost 5 bases; unmatched junction nucleotides: 13. Germline V CDR1 and CDR2: MNHEY, SVGAGI. Written as DNA, the CDR3 is TGTGCCAGCAGTCTTAGGCGACCGGGACAGGGGGGATATGGCTACACCTTC. Protein product: CASSLRRPGQGGYGYTF.

The chain links TRBV10-2 to TRBJ1-2; maybe TRBD1 (6 bases). Germline V lookup: CDR1 WSHSY, CDR2 SAAADI. V gave up 6 bases and J gave up 2 bases, with 16 bases separating them. The CDR3 is 15 amino acids. In DNA form, the CDR3 reads TGCGCCAGCAGAGTGACAGGTCTTTTAAACTATGGCTACACCTTC. It encodes CASRVTGLLNYGYTF.

Here the CDR3 reads CASSSAGGGNTIYF. DNA of the CDR3: TGCGCCAGCAGCTCGGCTGGGGGCGGAAACACCATATATTTT. The chain has TRBV5-1 and TRBJ1-3, with D perhaps matching TRBD1 (6 bases). The germline V and J ends were trimmed by 3 bases and 4 bases, with 11 bases remaining between them. CDR3 length equals 14 residues. The germline V gene encodes CDR1 SGHRS and CDR2 YFSETQ.

In its sample, this clonotype was seen a few times. The V and J genes are TRBV3-1 and TRBJ2-6; D gene unclear. Trimming removed 4 bases from V and 0 bases from J, with 7 bases in between. The V gene's germline CDR1 is LGHDT and CDR2 YNNKEL (reference sequence). The CDR3 has 15 amino acids. CDR3 amino acids: CASSPHASGANVLTF. The CDR3 coding sequence is TGTGCCAGCAGCCCACACGCCTCTGGGGCCAACGTCCTGACTTTC.

The chain links TRBV10-2 to TRBJ1-6; no firm D call. Germline CDR1 reads WSHSY; CDR2 reads SAAADI. The CDR3 runs 15 residues. Trimming removed 2 bases at V and 3 bases at J, with 8 bases between. The DNA for the CDR3 is TGCGCCAGCAGTGAGGACGGCGGCTATAATTCACCCCTCCACTTT. It encodes CASSEDGGYNSPLHF.

In this sample, this clonotype turned up a few times. This sequence joins TRBV6-2 or TRBV6-3 and TRBJ2-7; D is perhaps TRBD2 (5 bases). CDR3 length: 14 residues. V was clipped by 4 bases and J by 2 bases, with 12 bases between them. The germline CDR1 and CDR2 sequences are MNHEY and SVGEGT. The CDR3, as DNA: TGTGCCAGCAGTTTAGCTACGGGGACCTACGAGCAGTACTTC. It codes for CASSLATGTYEQYF.

The chain joins TRBV7-2 to TRBJ2-5, with unresolved D. CDR1 SGHTA and CDR2 FQGNSA come from the germline V gene. V lost 5 bases to trimming and J lost 3 bases, with 10 bases between them. This CDR3 region has 13 residues. As DNA, the CDR3 is TGTGCCAGCAGCGAATACCCCGAAGAGACCCAGTACTTC. This translates into CASSEYPEETQYF.

The chain recombines TRBV7-2 with TRBJ1-1; 7 bases agree with TRBD1. Trimming at V came to 1 base and at J to 1 base, leaving 6 bases not matched to a gene. The germline gives CDR1 SGHTA, CDR2 FQGNSA. CDR3 length: 16 residues. CDR3 region: CASSLEGGGQNTEAFF. The CDR3 coding sequence is TGTGCCAGCAGCTTAGAAGGGGGCGGACAGAACACTGAAGCTTTCTTT.

There are a few counts of this clonotype. V gene TRBV20-1 combines with J gene TRBJ1-2; D is ambiguous. V was trimmed by 3 bases and J by 4 bases, leaving 6 bases between them. This CDR3 comprises 11 residues. The V gene's germline CDR1 is DFQATT and CDR2 SNEGSKA (reference sequence). This chain's CDR3 is CSASSAYGYTF. In DNA form, the CDR3 reads TGCAGTGCTAGCTCAGCCTATGGCTACACCTTC.

Worth noting for this clonotype: A single base separates this from a much larger clone, so it may be a read error. This chain uses TRBV5-1 with TRBJ2-2; D is possibly TRBD1 or TRBD2 (5 bases each). This CDR3 has 16 residues. Trimming removed 3 bases at V and 0 bases at J, with 12 bases between. Germline values: CDR1 SGHRS, CDR2 YFSETQ. CDR3 loop: CASSSGQHANTGELFF. The CDR3 DNA sequence: TGCGCCAGCAGCTCGGGGCAACACGCGAACACCGGGGAGCTGTTTTTT.